The clone carrying this TCR beta chain has only one observation. These data belong to a study of blood T cell repertoires in COVID-19. Study at large: The United States, Italy and Spain provided the acute and convalescent COVID-19 samples. Nucleic acid was either cDNA or gDNA, and it came from T cells, B-cell-depleted T cells, or PBMCs.

Original handling: The authors estimated nucleated cell counts from reference gene primer amplification. Produced via immunoSEQ multiplex PCR; TCRdb's table is partial and in-frame only. V, J and clone size derive from that table, while D and trimming were established from the DNA sequence. The data contain some 330,000 clones, roughly 90% of them singletons. The CDR3 consists of 14 residues. Between the trimmed V and J ends, which lost 6 bases and 0 bases, there was a span of 12 bases. The germline V gene encodes CDR1 SGHTA and CDR2 FQGNSA. The sequencing sample was made of peripheral blood. The TCR was taken from a woman aged 45-65 years with active or convalescent COVID-19. The chain uses TRBV7-2 and TRBJ2-7; no clear D gene. The CDR3 reads CASSPFTSSYEQYF. The CDR3 nucleotides are TGTGCCAGCAGTCCTTTTACGAGCTCCTACGAGCAGTACTTC.